The 18 T cell receptor beta chains presented below share a single source sample, sequenced in a study of blood T cell repertoires in COVID-19. TCRdb's copy holds only in-frame clones and misses some; the assay was immunoSEQ multiplex PCR. The table records hundreds of thousands of clones, approximately 90% of them present only once. Sequencing input: peripheral blood. These receptors were obtained from a man aged 18 to 30 with COVID-19, enrolled during active disease.

The gene calls are TRBV27 and TRBJ2-7; TRBD1 matches 7 bases. Germline loops: CDR1 MNHEY, CDR2 SMNVEV (reference sequence). CDR3 length: 13 residues. Unmatched junction bases numbered 5, after V lost 2 bases and J lost 7 bases. The CDR3 loop is CASSLVQGEEQYF. The CDR3 DNA reads as TGTGCCAGCAGTTTAGTCCAGGGGGAAGAGCAGTACTTC.

The J gene is TRBJ2-5, the V gene TRBV5-1; 9 positions match TRBD2. V was pared by 0 bases and J by 7 bases, with 4 bases of the junction left unmatched. The CDR3 contains 14 residues. Germline values: CDR1 SGHRS, CDR2 YFSETQ. Here the CDR3 reads CASSLDLAGRTQYF. The DNA of the CDR3 is TGCGCCAGCAGCTTGGATCTAGCGGGGAGGACCCAGTACTTC.

The rearrangement joins TRBV11-2 to TRBJ1-1; TRBD1 might be the D (6 bases). CDR3 length: 13 residues. Trimming stripped 9 bases from V and 1 base from J, with 12 bases between. The germline gives CDR1 SGHAT, CDR2 FQNNGV. This CDR3 is CASYSGQNTEAFF. The CDR3 bases are TGTGCCAGTTATTCGGGACAGAACACTGAAGCTTTCTTT. The variable domain in full, with the rest retrieved from reference TRBV11-2 and TRBJ1-1, is EAGVAQSPRYKIIEKRQSVAFWCNPISGHATLYWYQQILGQGPKLLIQFQNNGVVDDSQLPKDRFSAERLKGVDSTLKIQPAKLEDSAVYLCASYSGQNTEAFFGQGTRLTVV.

The rearrangement joins TRBV18 to TRBJ1-3; D is uncertain. The V gene lost 3 bases and the J gene lost 2 bases, with 11 bases spanning the gap. CDR1 is KGHSH, CDR2 LQKENI, per germline. The CDR3 spans 15 residues. The DNA of the CDR3 is TGTGCCAGCTCACCGGTATCGGAGACTGGAAACACCATATATTTT. Translation: CASSPVSETGNTIYF.

Details on this clone: One end of the junction does not line up with germline, which may come from a read error. This rearrangement joins TRBV6-1 to TRBJ2-7; the match to TRBD1 covers 10 bases. Germline CDR1 and CDR2: MNHNS and SASEGT. CDR3 length: 17 amino acids. The CDR3 bases are TGTGCCAGCAGCGAACGCGAACCCGGGACAGGGGTCCCGAGTTGTTTCTTC. It translates to CASSEREPGTGVPSCFF.

The V call is TRBV19, the J call TRBJ1-2; 7 bases align to TRBD1. The junction had 9 bases not matched to a gene; V was cut back by 3 bases and J by 8 bases. Germline-derived CDR1 and CDR2 are LNHDA and SQIVND (reference sequence). The CDR3 has 14 amino acids. CDR3 region: CASSISLDREGYTF. DNA of the CDR3: TGTGCCAGTAGTATCTCACTCGACAGGGAAGGCTACACCTTC.

This rearrangement joins TRBV6-5 to TRBJ1-2; 8 nucleotides agree with TRBD1. From germline, CDR1 is MNHEY and CDR2 SVGAGI. V shed 6 bases, J shed 7 bases, and the junction held 7 bases outside the gene matches. This CDR3 has 13 amino acids. Written as DNA, the CDR3 is TGTGCCAGCAGCGACAGGGGATACTCTGGCTACACCTTC. Amino acids: CASSDRGYSGYTF.

The chain is built from TRBV19 and TRBJ2-5, with 9 bases aligning to TRBD2. This CDR3 comprises 19 residues. Germline CDR1 is LNHDA and CDR2 is SQIVND (reference sequence). J was trimmed by 5 bases and V by 3 bases; bases with no gene match: 19. DNA for the CDR3: TGTGCCAGTAGTATTGTATTCGGTAATAGCGGGAGTAGTAGGGAGACCCAGTACTTC. Its protein product is CASSIVFGNSGSSRETQYF.

This rearrangement joins TRBV25-1 to TRBJ2-1; perhaps TRBD2 as D (6 bases). The V and J ends lost 2 bases and 6 bases respectively, with 17 bases between them. This CDR3 region has 16 residues. CDR1 and CDR2 (germline): MGHDK, SYGVNS. CDR3: CASSEGRTNIGNEQFF. The CDR3, as DNA: TGTGCCAGCAGTGAAGGAAGGACTAACATTGGCAATGAGCAGTTCTTC.

The chain has TRBV7-9 and TRBJ2-7; 7 bases are shared with TRBD1. With 9 bases clipped from V and 0 bases from J, the junction kept 8 bases outside the gene matches. This CDR3 contains 14 residues. CDR1 and CDR2 (germline): SEHNR, FQNEAQ (reference sequence). The CDR3 DNA follows: TGTGCCAGTAGAGACAGGGAAAGCTCCTACGAGCAGTACTTC. It encodes CASRDRESSYEQYF.

On this clone: At the DNA level, this CDR3 is encoded by other sequences in the same sample as well. V and J are TRBV18 and TRBJ2-3, with 9 positions matching TRBD2. Losses at the gene ends were 3 bases for V and 2 bases for J; bases not matched to a gene: 3. CDR3 length equals 15 residues. CDR1 and CDR2 from the germline V gene are KGHSH and LQKENI. The CDR3 DNA reads as TGTGCCAGCTCACCGACTAGCGGTTCCACAGATACGCAGTATTTT. Protein sequence: CASSPTSGSTDTQYF.

This chain connects TRBV18 to TRBJ1-1; D is unresolved. Germline V gene lookup returns CDR1 KGHSH and CDR2 LQKENI. The CDR3 covers 14 residues. Trimming took 4 bases from V and 2 from J, leaving 11 bases between them. CDR3 nucleotide sequence: TGTGCCAGCTCACGAGCAGGACTAAACACTGAAGCTTTCTTT. Amino acid sequence: CASSRAGLNTEAFF.

The chain is built from TRBV5-1 and TRBJ1-5; possibly TRBD1 for D (5 bases). Per the germline V gene, CDR1 is SGHRS and CDR2 is YFSETQ. The V gene lost 6 bases and the J gene lost 3 bases, with 10 bases spanning the gap. The CDR3 spans 13 residues. The CDR3 DNA follows: TGCGCCAGCATGTGGGGGGACAATCAGCCCCAGCATTTT. Its translation is CASMWGDNQPQHF.

The rearrangement links TRBV7-6 to TRBJ1-3; tentative D call: TRBD1 (5 bases). Germline V gene data show CDR1 as SGHVS and CDR2 as FNYEAQ. The CDR3 consists of 17 residues. Trimming removed 1 base at V and 2 bases at J, with 15 bases between. The CDR3 sequence is CASSLGQGPTAGNTIYF. In DNA form, the CDR3 reads TGTGCCAGCAGCTTAGGTCAGGGTCCCACGGCTGGAAACACCATATATTTT.

The V call is TRBV27, the J call TRBJ1-5; 9 bases map to TRBD1. CDR3 size: 13 residues. The ends lost 8 bases at V and 5 bases at J; junction bases unmatched: 4. Germline values: CDR1 MNHEY, CDR2 SMNVEV (reference sequence). This CDR3 reads CASAGQGDQPQHF. In nucleotides, the CDR3 is TGTGCCAGCGCGGGACAGGGCGATCAGCCCCAGCATTTT.

V usage is TRBV27 and J usage is TRBJ2-1, with 11 nucleotides matching TRBD2. Looked up from germline, CDR1 is MNHEY and CDR2 is SMNVEV (reference sequence). Trimming at V came to 5 bases and at J to 5 bases, leaving 5 bases not matched to a gene. CDR3 size: 15 residues. As DNA, the CDR3 is TGTGCCAGCAGTCTTAGCGGGAGGGGGAACAATGAGCAGTTCTTC. Its protein product is CASSLSGRGNNEQFF.

V usage is TRBV19 and J usage is TRBJ1-4; D gene ambiguous. V was pared by 6 bases and J by 3 bases, with 11 bases between. Per germline, CDR1 LNHDA and CDR2 SQIVND (reference sequence). CDR3 size: 14 residues. CDR3 residues: CASRRELANEKLFF. The CDR3 coding sequence is TGTGCCAGTAGACGGGAGCTAGCTAATGAAAAACTGTTTTTT.

This chain joins TRBV29-1 and TRBJ1-1; TRBD1 matches at 7 bases. The J segment lost 5 bases and the V segment lost 3 bases, leaving 6 bases of the junction unmatched. Looked up from germline, CDR1 is SQVTM and CDR2 is ANQGSEA. The CDR3 contains 13 residues. The DNA for the CDR3 is TGCAGCGTTGATAAGGCAGGGGGAACTGAAGCTTTCTTT. Amino acid sequence: CSVDKAGGTEAFF.